The 11 T cell receptor beta chains presented below share a single source sample, sequenced in a study of shared T cell receptors in the human thymus. The repertoire was sequenced with immunoSEQ multiplex PCR; TCRdb's copy has only in-frame clones and lacks some. The sample holds under 850,000 clones, roughly 88% seen once. The same data also went into a second study, on human thymus T cells.

Sequenced material: thymocytes. These receptors were obtained from a boy less than two years old with a congenital heart defect.

This clone was recorded only once. J is TRBJ2-1 and V is TRBV19, with 7 bases matching TRBD2. The CDR3 runs 14 residues. Looked up from germline, CDR1 is LNHDA and CDR2 is SQIVND (reference sequence). V lost 3 bases and J lost 2; bases outside the gene matches: 1. CDR3 nucleotides: TGTGCCAGTAGTATGGGGGGGGCCTACAATGAGCAGTTCTTC. It yields the protein CASSMGGAYNEQFF.

This chain joins TRBV30 and TRBJ1-5; TRBD1 agrees at 9 bases. Germline V CDR1 and CDR2: GTSNPN, SVGIG (reference sequence). The CDR3 runs 17 residues. V lost 2 bases, J lost 3 bases, and 11 bases stayed unmatched. The CDR3 region has the DNA TGTGCCTGGAGTTCCCCCGTACAGGGGGCGCCCAATCAGCCCCAGCATTTT. Translating it yields CAWSSPVQGAPNQPQHF.

The chain combines TRBV27 with TRBJ1-4; possibly TRBD1 for D (5 bases). The CDR3 spans 15 residues. Germline-derived CDR1 and CDR2 are MNHEY and SMNVEV (reference sequence). Trimming cost V 3 bases and J 2 bases, with 10 bases left between them. The CDR3 DNA sequence: TGTGCCAGCAGTTTTTTGGGGCAGACTAATGAAAAACTGTTTTTT. Translating it yields CASSFLGQTNEKLFF.

The chain employs TRBV6-8 and TRBJ2-1; D possibly corresponds to TRBD2 (5 bases). The CDR3 has 12 amino acids. Between the trimmed V and J ends, which lost 10 bases and 8 bases, there was a span of 15 bases. Looked up from germline, CDR1 is MNHGY and CDR2 is SAAAGT. Here the CDR3 reads CANKAPGDEQFF. As DNA, the CDR3 is TGTGCCAACAAAGCCCCCGGGGATGAGCAGTTCTTC.

This chain uses TRBV6-1 with TRBJ2-2, with 14 nucleotides matching TRBD2. V shed 2 bases and J 7 bases; nucleotides not matched to a gene: 6. Germline values: CDR1 MNHNS, CDR2 SASEGT. The CDR3 totals 17 residues. Written as DNA, the CDR3 is TGTGCCAGCAGTGAAAGACTAGCGGGAGGGCCGGGCGGGGAGCTGTTTTTT. It codes for CASSERLAGGPGGELFF.

This chain connects TRBV5-3 to TRBJ2-7; 7 bases are a match to TRBD1. TRBV5-3 qualifies as an ORF whose function is uncertain. J lost 2 bases, V lost 4 bases, and 15 bases had no gene match. The CDR3 is 17 residues long. CDR3 coding DNA: TGTGCCAGAAGCCCGCCGGGACAGAGGAAGGGGCCCTACGAGCAGTACTTC. Translation gives CARSPPGQRKGPYEQYF.

This clone was observed once. The chain joins TRBV6-4 to TRBJ1-4; the match to TRBD1 covers 10 bases. The CDR3 is 14 residues long. Trimming cost V 6 bases and J 7 bases; bases outside gene matches: 5. CDR1 and CDR2 (germline): MRHNA, SNTAGT. CDR3: CASSPGQGGEKLFF. The CDR3 nucleotides read TGTGCCAGCAGCCCCGGACAGGGGGGTGAAAAACTGTTTTTT.

The J gene is TRBJ2-5, the V gene TRBV6-5; D may be TRBD2 (6 bases). In germline, CDR1 is MNHEY, CDR2 SVGAGI. This CDR3 region has 14 residues. The V end was cut by 0 bases, the J end by 6 bases, with 11 bases between. Written as DNA, the CDR3 is TGTGCCAGCAGTTACTCGGCAGGGAGGAAGACCCAGTACTTC. This gives the protein CASSYSAGRKTQYF.

The V call is TRBV28, the J call TRBJ2-5; 8 nucleotides agree with TRBD1. With 1 base clipped from V and 4 bases from J, the junction kept 2 bases outside the gene matches. This CDR3 is built from 14 residues. Germline V gene data show CDR1 as MDHEN and CDR2 as SYDVKM. CDR3 DNA sequence: TGTGCCAGCAGTTTATCCAGGGGGCTAGAGACCCAGTACTTC. Protein: CASSLSRGLETQYF. Together with reference TRBV28 and TRBJ2-5, the CDR3 gives the full variable domain: DVKVTQSSRYLVKRTGEKVFLECVQDMDHENMFWYRQDPGLGLRLIYFSYDVKMKEKGDIPEGYSVSREKKERFSLILESASTNQTSMYLCASSLSRGLETQYFGPGTRLLVL.

The chain employs TRBV5-4 and TRBJ2-7; TRBD1 matches 8 bases. The CDR3 is made up of 13 amino acids. V shed 4 bases, J shed 3 bases, and the junction held 3 bases outside the gene matches. Germline-derived CDR1 and CDR2 are SGHNT and YYREEE (reference sequence). The DNA of the CDR3 is TGTGCCAGCAGCCCGGACAGGGACTACGAGCAGTACTTC. This encodes CASSPDRDYEQYF.

J is TRBJ2-7 and V is TRBV15; D possibly corresponds to TRBD1 (5 bases). Germline V gene sequence: CDR1 LNHNV, CDR2 YYDKDF (reference sequence). This CDR3 contains 13 residues. V lost 3 bases and J 5 bases, leaving 11 bases between the germline ends. The CDR3 loop is CATSRPDSDEQYF. The CDR3 DNA is TGTGCCACCAGCAGGCCAGACAGCGACGAGCAGTACTTC.